This T cell receptor beta chain originates from a study of CD8 T cells in Susac syndrome (dated by TCRdb to about 2019). The study in broad terms: Of the Susac syndrome patients who were sequenced, six had clinically active disease and eight were in clinical remission. At blood withdrawal, Susac syndrome patients were therapy-naive, treated with corticosteroids (with IVIg additionally given to some), or treated with IVIg alone. Repertoire sequencing was used to test whether CD8+ T cell activation and differentiation in Susac syndrome was antigen driven.

RNA was extracted with the RNeasy kit and 0.5 to 1 ug was reverse transcribed using random hexamers. The immunoSEQ multiplex PCR assay, which covers 54 Vbeta and 13 Jbeta segments, was used to amplify TCR beta CDR3 regions. To correct PCR amplification bias, a synthetic template baseline was used for both primer optimization and computational correction. Processing in the source paper ran as follows. Reads were assigned to V, D and J genes according to IMGT and analyzed in immunoSEQ Analyzer, with only productive sequences retained. Clonality was calculated as one minus the Shannon entropy normalized by log2 of the number of productive unique sequences. For each patient and control, public and private clones were evaluated within the 100 most prevalent clones. Susac-specific clones were defined as absent from healthy and MS cohorts, about 1,000 published viral clones and other ImmuneACCESS disease sequences. TCRdb itself trimmed the public reads at Q25 with fastp, ran MiXCR and retained productive beta chains. Each CDR3 protein gets just one entry, which takes the most common genes and DNA from the rows behind it. The V and J calls were determined by TCRdb, not by the authors. For this sample there are 240,000 or so distinct CDR3 sequences; 95% to 97% appear just once. The ten largest clones take up roughly 0.1% of the sample.

V and J are truncated by 6 bases and 11 bases respectively, leaving an intervening sequence of 14 bases. There are 12 amino acids in the CDR3, from cysteine to phenylalanine inclusive. Left in the record is the CDR3 DNA by itself, 36 bases read in frame from the first base. According to the germline V gene, CDR1 reads MDHEN and CDR2 reads SYDVKM. Peripheral blood CD8+ and CD4+ T cells from healthy donors, Susac syndrome patients and multiple sclerosis patients were profiled by high-throughput TCR beta sequencing. Recently defined diagnostic criteria for definite or probable disease were met by the Susac syndrome patients. Bulk CD8+ and CD4+ T cells were purified by magnetic negative isolation, whereas CD8+ TEMRA cells were enriched by FACS. Blood was collected in EDTA tubes and processed within 24 hours, with PBMCs isolated through density gradient centrifugation. PBMCs destined for TCR sequencing were cryopreserved in liquid nitrogen and later thawed in a 37 °C water bath. The sorted or isolated CD4+, CD8+ and CD8+ TEMRA cells reached a purity of at least 90%.

What the authors observed across the whole study: The number of individuals in the TCR sequencing and HLA analysis was recognized as being relatively small. In patients with Susac syndrome, the CD4+ T cell repertoire showed no detectable clonal expansion.

As to this clonotype: Its antigen has not been determined. No much larger clone is present one base from it, and per-base qualities are unavailable.

Material: CD4+ T cells from PBMCs. Recombination connected TRBV28 to TRBJ2-1; TRBD1 is perhaps the D gene, given 5 matching bases. The sequence came from a human donor with Susac syndrome. The CDR3 amino acid sequence is: CASRADRSKQFF. The bases are TGTGCCAGCAGGGCCGACAGATCGAAGCAGTTCTTC.